The T cell receptor (beta chain) under discussion was sequenced for a study of Ad26.COV2.S vaccination and SARS-CoV-2 variants. About the research overall: Dosing was one shot or two shots 56 days apart. Study outcomes and limitations: People given the vaccine had a wider spike-specific TCR breadth than placebo recipients did. After vaccination, substantial breadth of spike-specific CD8+ and CD4+ responses was reported.

The data were produced by immunoSEQ multiplex PCR, yet TCRdb's version contains in-frame clones alone and is incomplete. This table holds a few hundred thousand clones, about 90% found once. As to treatment: 15 to 20 received Ad26.COV2.S at low or high dose, single or two shots; a few received placebo; per-sample allocation not given. Sampling took place 63 days after the first vaccine or placebo injection. Trimming took off 2 bases at V and 0 bases at J, with 20 bases between the two ends. The CDR3 runs to 19 residues. Germline V gives CDR1 SGHVS, CDR2 FQNEAQ. A note on this clone: What it binds is unknown.

The chain recombines TRBV7-8 with TRBJ1-5; possible D gene TRBD1, 6 bases. This specimen consisted of peripheral blood, obtained in a trial of Ad26.COV2.S vaccine versus placebo. The sequence derives from a person aged 18-60 years who received the Ad26.COV2.S COVID-19 vaccine or a placebo. CDR3 loop: CASSLSQDSSAHSNQPQHF. The CDR3 DNA reads TGTGCCAGCAGCTTATCTCAGGACAGTTCCGCCCATAGCAATCAGCCCCAGCATTTT. The full variable domain, with the rest looked up from reference TRBV7-8 and TRBJ1-5, is GAGVSQSPRYKVAKRGQDVALRCDPISGHVSLFWYQQALGQGPEFLTYFQNEAQLDKSGLPSDRFFAERPEGSVSTLKIQRTQQEDSAVYLCASSLSQDSSAHSNQPQHFGDGTRLSIL.